This TCR beta chain was sequenced during a study of blood T cell repertoires in COVID-19. Libraries were prepared by immunoSEQ multiplex PCR; TCRdb keeps only in-frame clonotypes and omits some of them. The sample holds 150,000 to 200,000 clones, less than 90% seen once. Germline V gene sequence: CDR1 SGHNT, CDR2 YYREEE (reference sequence). Trimming shortened V by 2 bases and J by 16 bases, and 16 bases separated the two germline ends. This CDR3 contains 12 residues. Sequencing was performed on peripheral blood. The chain combines TRBV5-4 with TRBJ2-1, with D tentatively TRBD2 (5 bases). This sequence was found in a man aged 55 to 70 with acute or convalescent COVID-19. The CDR3 is CASSFSGRVQFF. In DNA, the CDR3 is TGTGCCAGCAGCTTCTCGGGGAGAGTACAATTCTTC.